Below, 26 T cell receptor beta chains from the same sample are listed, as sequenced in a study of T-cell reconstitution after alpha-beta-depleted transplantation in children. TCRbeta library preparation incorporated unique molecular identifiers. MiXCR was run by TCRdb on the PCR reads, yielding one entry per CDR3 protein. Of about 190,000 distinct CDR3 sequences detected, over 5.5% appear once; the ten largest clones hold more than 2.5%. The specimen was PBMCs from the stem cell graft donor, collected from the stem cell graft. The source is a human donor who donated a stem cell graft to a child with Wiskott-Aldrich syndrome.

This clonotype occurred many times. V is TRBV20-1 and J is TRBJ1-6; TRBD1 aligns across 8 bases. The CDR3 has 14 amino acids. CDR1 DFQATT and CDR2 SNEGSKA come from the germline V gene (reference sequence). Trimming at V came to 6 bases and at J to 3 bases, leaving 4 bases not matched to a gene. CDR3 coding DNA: TGCAGTGCAAATGGACAGGGCTATAATTCACCCCTCCACTTT. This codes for CSANGQGYNSPLHF.

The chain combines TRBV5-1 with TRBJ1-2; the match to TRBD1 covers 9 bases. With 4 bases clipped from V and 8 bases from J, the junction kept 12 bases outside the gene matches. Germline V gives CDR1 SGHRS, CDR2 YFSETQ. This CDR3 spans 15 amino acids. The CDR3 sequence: CASSATTGGSSGYTF. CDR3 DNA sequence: TGCGCCAGCAGCGCTACTACAGGGGGCTCCAGCGGCTACACCTTC.

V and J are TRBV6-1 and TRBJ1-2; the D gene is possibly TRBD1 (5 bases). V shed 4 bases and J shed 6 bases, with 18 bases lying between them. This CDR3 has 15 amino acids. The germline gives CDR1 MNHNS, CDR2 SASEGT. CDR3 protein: CASSGRKGRRNGYTF. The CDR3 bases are TGTGCCAGCAGTGGCCGTAAGGGGCGGCGGAATGGCTACACCTTC.

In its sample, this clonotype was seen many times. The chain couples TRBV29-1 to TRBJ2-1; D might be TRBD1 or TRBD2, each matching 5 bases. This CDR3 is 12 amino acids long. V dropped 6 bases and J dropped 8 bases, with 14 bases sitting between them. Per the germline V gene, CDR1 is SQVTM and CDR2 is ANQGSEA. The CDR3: CSVSEGPHEQFF. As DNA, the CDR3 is TGCAGCGTCTCCGAGGGGCCCCATGAGCAGTTCTTC.

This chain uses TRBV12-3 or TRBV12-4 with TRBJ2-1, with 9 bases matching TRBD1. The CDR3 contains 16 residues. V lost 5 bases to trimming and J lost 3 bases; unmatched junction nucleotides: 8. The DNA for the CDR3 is TGTGCCAGCAGTAAAGGGGACAGGGCACTCTACAATGAGCAGTTCTTC. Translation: CASSKGDRALYNEQFF.

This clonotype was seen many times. CDR3 region: CSVVGGQGSTGELFF. In nucleotides, the CDR3 is TGCAGCGTTGTCGGGGGACAGGGATCCACCGGGGAGCTGTTTTTT. This chain links TRBV29-1 with TRBJ2-2, with 9 bases that match TRBD1. Germline V CDR1 and CDR2: SQVTM, ANQGSEA. V was clipped by 4 bases and J by 4 bases; unmatched bases: 7. The CDR3 runs to 15 residues.

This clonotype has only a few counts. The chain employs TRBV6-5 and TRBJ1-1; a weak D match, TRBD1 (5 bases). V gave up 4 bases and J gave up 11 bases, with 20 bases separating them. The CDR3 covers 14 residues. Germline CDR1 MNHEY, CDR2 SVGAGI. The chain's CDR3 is CASSSLWVGTGAFF. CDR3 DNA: TGTGCCAGCAGTTCCTTATGGGTAGGGACGGGCGCTTTCTTT.

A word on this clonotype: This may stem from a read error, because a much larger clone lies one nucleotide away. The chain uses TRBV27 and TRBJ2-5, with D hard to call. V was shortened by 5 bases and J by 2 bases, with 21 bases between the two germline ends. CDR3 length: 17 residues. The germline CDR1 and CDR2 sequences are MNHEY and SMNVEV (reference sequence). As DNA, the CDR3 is TGTGCCAGCAGTAGACACAAGTCGGCGTACTTGCAAGAGACCCAGTACTTC. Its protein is CASSRHKSAYLQETQYF.

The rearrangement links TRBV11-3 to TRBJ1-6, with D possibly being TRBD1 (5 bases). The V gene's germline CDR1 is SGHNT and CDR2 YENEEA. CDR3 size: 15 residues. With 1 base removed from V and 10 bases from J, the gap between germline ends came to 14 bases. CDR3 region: CASSLVPQGRSPLHF. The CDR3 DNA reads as TGTGCCAGCAGCTTAGTCCCTCAGGGTCGATCACCCCTCCACTTT.

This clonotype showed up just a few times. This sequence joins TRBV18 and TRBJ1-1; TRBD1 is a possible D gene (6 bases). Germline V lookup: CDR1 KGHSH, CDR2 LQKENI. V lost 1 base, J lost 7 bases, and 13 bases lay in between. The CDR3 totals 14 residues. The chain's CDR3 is CASSPLEGTHEAFF. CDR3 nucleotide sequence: TGTGCCAGCTCACCACTTGAAGGGACACATGAAGCTTTCTTT.

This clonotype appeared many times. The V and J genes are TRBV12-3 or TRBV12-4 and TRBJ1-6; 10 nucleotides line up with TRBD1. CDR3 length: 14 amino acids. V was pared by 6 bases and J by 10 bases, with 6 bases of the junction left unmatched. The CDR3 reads CASRTGTGESPLHF. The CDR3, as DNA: TGTGCCAGCAGAACCGGGACAGGGGAATCACCCCTCCACTTT.

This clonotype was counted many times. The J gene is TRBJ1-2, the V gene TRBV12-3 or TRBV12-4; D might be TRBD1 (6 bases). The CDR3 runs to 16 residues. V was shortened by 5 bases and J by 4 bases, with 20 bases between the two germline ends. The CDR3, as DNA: TGTGCCAGCAGTCAAAGATTGGCCAGGGGCAGCTATGGCTACACCTTC. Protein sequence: CASSQRLARGSYGYTF.

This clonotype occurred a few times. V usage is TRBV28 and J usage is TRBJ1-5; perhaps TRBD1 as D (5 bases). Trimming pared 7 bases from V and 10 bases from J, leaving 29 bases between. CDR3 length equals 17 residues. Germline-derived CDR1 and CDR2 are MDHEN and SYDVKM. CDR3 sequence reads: CASIQYLPRGRNTPQHF. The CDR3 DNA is TGTGCCAGCATTCAATATCTACCGAGGGGACGGAACACTCCCCAGCATTTT.

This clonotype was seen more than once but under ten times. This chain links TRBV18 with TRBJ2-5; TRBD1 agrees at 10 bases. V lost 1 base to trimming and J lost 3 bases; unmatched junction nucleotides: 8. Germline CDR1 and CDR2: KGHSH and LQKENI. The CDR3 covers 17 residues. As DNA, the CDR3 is TGTGCCAGCTCACCACTCCGGACCGGGACAGGGGAAGAGACCCAGTACTTC. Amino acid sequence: CASSPLRTGTGEETQYF.

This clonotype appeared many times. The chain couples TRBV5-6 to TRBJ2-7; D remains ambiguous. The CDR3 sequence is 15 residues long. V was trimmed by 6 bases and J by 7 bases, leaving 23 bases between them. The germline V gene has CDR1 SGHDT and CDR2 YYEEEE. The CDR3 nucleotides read TGTGCCAGCACCACGGAGCAGGCCGTGTCTGGAGAGCAGTACTTC. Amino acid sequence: CASTTEQAVSGEQYF.

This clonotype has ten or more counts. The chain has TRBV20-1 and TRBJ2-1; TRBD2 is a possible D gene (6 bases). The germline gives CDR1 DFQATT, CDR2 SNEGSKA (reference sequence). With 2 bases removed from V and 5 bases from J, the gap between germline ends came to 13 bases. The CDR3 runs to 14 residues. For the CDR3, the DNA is TGCAGTGCTAGAAGACTAGGGATCAACAATGAGCAGTTCTTC. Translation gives CSARRLGINNEQFF.

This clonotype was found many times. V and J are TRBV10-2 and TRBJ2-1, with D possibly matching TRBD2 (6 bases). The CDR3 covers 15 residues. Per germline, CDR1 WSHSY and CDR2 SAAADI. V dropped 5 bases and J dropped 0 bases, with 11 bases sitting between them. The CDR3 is CASSYSGHSYNEQFF. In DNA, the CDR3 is TGCGCCAGCAGTTATAGCGGCCACTCCTACAATGAGCAGTTCTTC.

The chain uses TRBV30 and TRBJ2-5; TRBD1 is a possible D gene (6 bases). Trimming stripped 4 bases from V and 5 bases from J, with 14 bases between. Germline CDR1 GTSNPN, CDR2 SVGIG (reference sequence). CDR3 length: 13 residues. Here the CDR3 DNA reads TGTGCCTGGACAGGGGTTTCGGGGGAGACCCAGTACTTC. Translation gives CAWTGVSGETQYF.

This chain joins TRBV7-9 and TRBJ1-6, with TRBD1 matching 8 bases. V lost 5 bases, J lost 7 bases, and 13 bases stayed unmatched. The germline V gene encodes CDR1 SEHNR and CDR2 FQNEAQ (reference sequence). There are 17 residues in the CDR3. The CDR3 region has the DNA TGTGCCAGCAGCCCCGGGACAGGCTTTTTCACCAATTCACCCCTCCACTTT. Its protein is CASSPGTGFFTNSPLHF.

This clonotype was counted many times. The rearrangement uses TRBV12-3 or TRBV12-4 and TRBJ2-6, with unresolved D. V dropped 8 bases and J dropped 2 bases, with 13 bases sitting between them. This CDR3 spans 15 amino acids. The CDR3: CASQPYPPGANVLTF. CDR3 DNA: TGTGCCAGCCAACCGTACCCGCCTGGGGCCAACGTCCTGACTTTC.

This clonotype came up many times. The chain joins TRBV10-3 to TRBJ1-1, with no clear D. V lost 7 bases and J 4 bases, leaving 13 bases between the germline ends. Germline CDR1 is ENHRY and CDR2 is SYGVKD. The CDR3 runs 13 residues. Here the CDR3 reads CAITPSPTTEAFF. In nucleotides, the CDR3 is TGTGCCATCACCCCCAGCCCTACCACTGAAGCTTTCTTT.

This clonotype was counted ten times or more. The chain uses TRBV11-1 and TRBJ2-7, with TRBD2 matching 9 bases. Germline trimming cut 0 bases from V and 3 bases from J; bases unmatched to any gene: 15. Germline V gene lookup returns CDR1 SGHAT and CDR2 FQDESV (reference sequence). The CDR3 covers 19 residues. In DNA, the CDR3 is TGTGCCAGCAGCTTAGCGAGAACGAGGAACGGACTAGCGATCTACGAGCAGTACTTC. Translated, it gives CASSLARTRNGLAIYEQYF.

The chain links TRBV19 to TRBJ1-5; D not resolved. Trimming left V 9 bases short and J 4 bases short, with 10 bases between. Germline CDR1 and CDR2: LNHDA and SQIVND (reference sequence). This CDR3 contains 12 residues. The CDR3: CASRHQNQPQHF. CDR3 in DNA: TGTGCCAGCCGACACCAAAATCAGCCCCAGCATTTT.

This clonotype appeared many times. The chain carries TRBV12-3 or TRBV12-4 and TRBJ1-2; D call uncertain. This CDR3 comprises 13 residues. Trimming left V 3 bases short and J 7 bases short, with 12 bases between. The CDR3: CASSFRRLSGYTF. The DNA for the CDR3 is TGTGCCAGCAGTTTTAGGCGTCTATCTGGCTACACCTTC.

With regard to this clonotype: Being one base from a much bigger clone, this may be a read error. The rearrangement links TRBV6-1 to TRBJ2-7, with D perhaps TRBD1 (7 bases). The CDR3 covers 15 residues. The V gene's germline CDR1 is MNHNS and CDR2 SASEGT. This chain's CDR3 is CDSRGVGVGFYEQYF. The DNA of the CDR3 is TGTGACAGCAGGGGGGTCGGGGTAGGTTTCTACGAGCAGTACTTC.

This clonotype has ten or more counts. The CDR3 DNA reads TGTGCCAGCAGTCGTGGTTCGTACAGCCAAGAGACCCAGTACTTC. It codes for CASSRGSYSQETQYF. This rearrangement joins TRBV6-5 to TRBJ2-5, with no clear D. Germline V gene lookup returns CDR1 MNHEY and CDR2 SVGAGI. The CDR3 consists of 15 residues. With 5 bases removed from V and 1 base from J, the gap between germline ends came to 14 bases.